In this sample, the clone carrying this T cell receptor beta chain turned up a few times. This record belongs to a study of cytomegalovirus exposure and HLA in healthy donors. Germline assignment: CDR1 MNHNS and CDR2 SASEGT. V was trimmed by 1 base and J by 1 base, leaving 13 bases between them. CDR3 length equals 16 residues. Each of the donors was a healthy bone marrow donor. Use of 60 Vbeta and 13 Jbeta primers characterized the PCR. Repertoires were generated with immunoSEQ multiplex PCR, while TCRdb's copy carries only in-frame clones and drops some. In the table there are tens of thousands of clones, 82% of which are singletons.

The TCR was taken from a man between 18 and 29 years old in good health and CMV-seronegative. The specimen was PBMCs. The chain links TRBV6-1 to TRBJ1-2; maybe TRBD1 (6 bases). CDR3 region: CASSEVTGPFNYGYTF. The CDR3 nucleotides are TGTGCCAGCAGTGAAGTTACAGGGCCTTTTAACTATGGCTACACCTTC.